Described below is a single TCR beta chain sequence and its context. What this receptor recognizes is not known. Base quality data are lacking; no much larger clone is found one base away. Synthesis of TCR cDNA relied on 5'RACE template switching, a step that introduced a universal primer site along with unique molecular identifiers. cDNA synthesis was primed from both the TCR alpha and TCR beta constant segments. Two PCR steps were used to amplify libraries, with sample barcodes and sequencing adapters being added in the second step. Sequencing of the libraries was done on either Illumina HiSeq 2500 (2x100 bp) or NovaSeq (2x150 bp). Turning to the authors' computational methods: Reads were demultiplexed and collapsed into UMI consensus sequences with MIGEC, and V(D)J alignment was performed with MiXCR. Vaccine-responding clonotypes were defined with edgeR using replicate PBMC samples, requiring FDR below 0.01 and a log2 fold change above 5 up to day 15. Each bulk clonotype received a CD4 or CD8 identity based on whether the sequenced CD4 or CD8 repertoire contained that clonotype at higher abundance. TCRdb reprocessing: public reads trimmed at Q25 with fastp, clones called with MiXCR, in-frame beta chains kept. All rows with the same CDR3 protein become a single entry with the most common DNA and genes. TCRdb's processing, not the authors', yielded these V and J calls. A total of some 670,000 distinct CDR3 sequences appear in this sample, 10% to 15% of them only once. In total, the top ten clones hold 15% of the sample.

Per the publication, the treatment or condition label means: live attenuated yellow fever vaccine strain. Two biological replicates of bulk PBMCs were collected at each blood-draw timepoint. A standard Ficoll-Paque protocol was used to isolate PBMCs from peripheral blood. TriZol was used to extract RNA from bulk PBMCs, from CD4 and CD8 fractions, and from dextramer-positive and dextramer-negative fractions. V is reduced by 7 bases and J by 4 bases, leaving a spacing of 14 bases between them. From cysteine to phenylalanine, the CDR3 is 15 amino acids long. The retained sequence is limited to the CDR3, 45 bases, with the frame set at the first base. Taken from the germline V gene, the CDR1 and CDR2 loops are SGHVS and FQNEAQ. This record belongs to a study of T cells after yellow fever vaccination (dated by TCRdb to between 2017 and 2020). Concerning the study at large: Libraries from fractions with low cell numbers were prepared with the SMART-Seq v4 Ultra Low Input RNA kit. Blood samples were taken at several timepoints before and after primary and secondary immunization, and bulk PBMC replicates and cell subsets were isolated. To track T-cell clones before and after primary and booster YFV17D yellow fever vaccination, bulk TCR alpha and beta repertoires were sequenced longitudinally. Two healthy male donors, one aged 18 to 30 and one aged 30 to 40 years, made up the cohort.

What the study reported, not specific to this receptor: Only a couple of donors were included in the study, so the extent to which the findings can be generalized is limited. The secondary T-cell response was weaker than the primary response but faster, peaking on day 5 instead of day 15. Computational filtering was needed because FACS-sorted repertoires could contain abundant contaminating clonotypes from the bulk population. A small fraction of clonotypes appeared in both the CD4 and CD8 compartments, likely as a result of convergent recombination. Most clones expanded after primary vaccination were re-detected after the booster (approximately 96% of CD4 and approximately 88% of CD8), suggesting broad memory maintenance.

The receptor comes from a man aged 25 to 40 who received the YFV17D yellow fever vaccine. Material: PBMCs, obtained on the day of the yellow fever booster vaccination. The chain couples TRBV7-8 to TRBJ2-6, with the D gene uncertain. The DNA sequence follows: TGTGCCAGCATCCCCTCCCGTTTCGGGGCCAACGTCCTGACTTTC. Translation gives CASIPSRFGANVLTF.